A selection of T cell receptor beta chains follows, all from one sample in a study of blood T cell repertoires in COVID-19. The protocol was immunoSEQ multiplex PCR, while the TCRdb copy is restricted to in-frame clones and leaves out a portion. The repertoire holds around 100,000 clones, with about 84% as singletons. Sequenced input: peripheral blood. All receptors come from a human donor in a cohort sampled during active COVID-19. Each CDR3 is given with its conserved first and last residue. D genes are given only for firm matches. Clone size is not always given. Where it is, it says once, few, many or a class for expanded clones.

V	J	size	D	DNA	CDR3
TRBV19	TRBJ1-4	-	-	TGTGCCAGTAGTACAGCAACTAATGAAAAACTGTTTTTT	CASSTATNEKLFF
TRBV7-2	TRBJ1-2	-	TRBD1	TGTGCCAGCAGCTTATCGTTAGGACAGGGCGATGGCTACACCTTC	CASSLSLGQGDGYTF
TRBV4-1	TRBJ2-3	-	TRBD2	TGCGCCAGCAGCCAGAGGGGACTAGCGTTCACAGATACGCAGTATTTT	CASSQRGLAFTDTQYF
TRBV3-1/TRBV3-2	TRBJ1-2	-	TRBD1	TGTGCCAGCAGCCCCAGGGGGACGGGTGGCTACACCTTC	CASSPRGTGGYTF
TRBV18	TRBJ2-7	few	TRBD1	TGTGCCAGCTCCCCGGTAGGGGGCAACTACGAGCAGTACTTC	CASSPVGGNYEQYF
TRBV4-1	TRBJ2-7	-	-	TGCGCCAGCAGCCATGGCAGGTTGCGGGGCCCCTACGAGCAGTACTTC	CASSHGRLRGPYEQYF
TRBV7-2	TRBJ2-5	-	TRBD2	TGTGCCAGCAGCTTAAGGGTGGGGACTAGCGGACAAGCCCAAGAGACCCAGTACTTC	CASSLRVGTSGQAQETQYF
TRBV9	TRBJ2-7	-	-	TGTGCCAGCAGCGTGGCGAAGAGGTGTCTCCTTTGCTACGAGCAGTACTTC	CASSVAKRCLLCYEQYF
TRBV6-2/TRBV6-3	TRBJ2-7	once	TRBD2	TGTGCCAGCAGTCCCGGGACTAGCGGGAGGGCCTACGAGCAGTACTTC	CASSPGTSGRAYEQYF
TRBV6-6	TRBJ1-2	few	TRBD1	TGTGCCAGCAGTCAGGGGACAGGGGGACTCTATGGCTACACCTTC	CASSQGTGGLYGYTF
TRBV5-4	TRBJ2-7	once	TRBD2	TGTGCCAGCAGCCCGGGGACTAGCGGGGGTTACGAGCAGTACTTC	CASSPGTSGGYEQYF
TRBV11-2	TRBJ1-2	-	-	TGTGCCAGCAGCTCCAGGGACTCTGGCTACACCTTC	CASSSRDSGYTF
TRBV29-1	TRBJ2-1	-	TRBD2	TGCAGCGTTGAAAAAGTAATGAGGACTAGCGGGAGGGATGAGCAGTTCTTC	CSVEKVMRTSGRDEQFF
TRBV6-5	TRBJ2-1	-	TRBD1	TGTGCCAGCAGGGGGACAGGGTGGAATGAGCAGTTCTTC	CASRGTGWNEQFF
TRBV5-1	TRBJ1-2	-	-	TGCGCCAGCAGCTTGGGGGAGACCTATGGCTACACCTTC	CASSLGETYGYTF
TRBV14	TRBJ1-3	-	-	TGTGCCAGCAGCCCCAACAGGGCAGGCAACACCATATATTTT	CASSPNRAGNTIYF